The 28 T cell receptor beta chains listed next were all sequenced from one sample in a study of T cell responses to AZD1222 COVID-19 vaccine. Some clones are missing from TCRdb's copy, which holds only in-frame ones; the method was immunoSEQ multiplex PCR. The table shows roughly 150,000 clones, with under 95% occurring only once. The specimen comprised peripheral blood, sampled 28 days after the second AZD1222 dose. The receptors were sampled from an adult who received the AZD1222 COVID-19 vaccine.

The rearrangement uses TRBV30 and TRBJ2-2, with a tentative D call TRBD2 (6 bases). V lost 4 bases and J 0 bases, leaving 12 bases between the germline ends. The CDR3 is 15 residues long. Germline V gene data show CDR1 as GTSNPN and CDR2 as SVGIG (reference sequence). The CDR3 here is CAWKKRTTNTGELFF. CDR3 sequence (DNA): TGTGCCTGGAAGAAGAGGACTACGAACACCGGGGAGCTGTTTTTT.

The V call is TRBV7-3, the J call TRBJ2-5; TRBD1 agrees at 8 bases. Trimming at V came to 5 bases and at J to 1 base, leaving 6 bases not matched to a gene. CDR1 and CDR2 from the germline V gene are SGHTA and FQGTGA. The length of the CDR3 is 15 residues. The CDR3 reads CASSPTGGPQETQYF. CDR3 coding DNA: TGTGCCAGCAGCCCAACAGGGGGGCCCCAAGAGACCCAGTACTTC.

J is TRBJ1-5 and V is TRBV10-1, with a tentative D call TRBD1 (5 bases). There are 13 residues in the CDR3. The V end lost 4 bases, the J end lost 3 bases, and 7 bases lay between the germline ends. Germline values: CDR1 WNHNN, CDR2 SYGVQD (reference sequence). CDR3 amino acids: CASSGQLNQPQHF. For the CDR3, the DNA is TGCGCCAGCAGTGGACAGCTCAATCAGCCCCAGCATTTT.

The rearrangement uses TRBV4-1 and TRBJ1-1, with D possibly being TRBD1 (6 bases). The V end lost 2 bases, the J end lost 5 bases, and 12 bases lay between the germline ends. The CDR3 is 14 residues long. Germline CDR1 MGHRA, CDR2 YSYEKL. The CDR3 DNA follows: TGCGCCAGCAGCCAAACCCAACAGGGAACTGAAGCTTTCTTT. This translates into CASSQTQQGTEAFF.

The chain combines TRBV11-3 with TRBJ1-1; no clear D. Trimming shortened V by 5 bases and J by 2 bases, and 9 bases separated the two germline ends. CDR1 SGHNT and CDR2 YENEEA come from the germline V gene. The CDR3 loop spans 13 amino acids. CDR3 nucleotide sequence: TGTGCCAGCAGCCCCACAGCTAACACTGAAGCTTTCTTT. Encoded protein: CASSPTANTEAFF.

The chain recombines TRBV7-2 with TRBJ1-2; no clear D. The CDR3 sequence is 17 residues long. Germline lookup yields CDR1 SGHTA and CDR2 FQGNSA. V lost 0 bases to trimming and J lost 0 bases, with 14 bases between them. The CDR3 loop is CASSLASRPTANYGYTF. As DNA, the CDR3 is TGTGCCAGCAGCTTAGCCTCGAGACCCACGGCTAACTATGGCTACACCTTC.

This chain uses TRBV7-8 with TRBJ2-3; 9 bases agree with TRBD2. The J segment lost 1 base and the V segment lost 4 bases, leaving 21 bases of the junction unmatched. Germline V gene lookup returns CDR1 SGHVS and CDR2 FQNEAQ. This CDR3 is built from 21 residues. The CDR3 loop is CASSSGSWRGGRSTGTDTQYF. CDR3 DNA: TGTGCCAGCAGCTCCGGATCGTGGCGGGGGGGCCGGTCGACAGGCACAGATACGCAGTATTTT. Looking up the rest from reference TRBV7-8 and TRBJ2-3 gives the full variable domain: GAGVSQSPRYKVAKRGQDVALRCDPISGHVSLFWYQQALGQGPEFLTYFQNEAQLDKSGLPSDRFFAERPEGSVSTLKIQRTQQEDSAVYLCASSSGSWRGGRSTGTDTQYFGPGTRLTVL.

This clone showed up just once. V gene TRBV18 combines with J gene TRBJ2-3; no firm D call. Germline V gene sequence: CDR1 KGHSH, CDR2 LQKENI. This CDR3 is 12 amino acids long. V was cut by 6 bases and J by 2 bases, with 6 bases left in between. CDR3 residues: CASSPNTDTQYF. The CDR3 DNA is TGTGCCAGCTCGCCAAACACAGATACGCAGTATTTT.

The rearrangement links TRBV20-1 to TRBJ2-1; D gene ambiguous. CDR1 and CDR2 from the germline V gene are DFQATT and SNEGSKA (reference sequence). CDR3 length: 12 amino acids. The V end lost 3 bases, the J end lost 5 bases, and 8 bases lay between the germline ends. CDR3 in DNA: TGCAGTGCTAGTTACGAGAACAATGAGCAGTTCTTC. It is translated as CSASYENNEQFF.

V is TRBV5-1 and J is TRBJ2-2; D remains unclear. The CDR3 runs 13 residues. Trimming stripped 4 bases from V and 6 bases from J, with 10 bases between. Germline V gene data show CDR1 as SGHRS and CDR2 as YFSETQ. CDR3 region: CASSDDNAGELFF. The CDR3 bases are TGCGCCAGCAGCGACGATAACGCCGGGGAGCTGTTTTTT.

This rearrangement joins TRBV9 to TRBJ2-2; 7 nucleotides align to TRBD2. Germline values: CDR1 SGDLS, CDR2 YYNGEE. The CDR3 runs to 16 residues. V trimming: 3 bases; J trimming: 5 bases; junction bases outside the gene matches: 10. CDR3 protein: CASSASGTTDTGELFF. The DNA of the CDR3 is TGTGCCAGCAGCGCGAGCGGGACCACGGATACCGGGGAGCTGTTTTTT.

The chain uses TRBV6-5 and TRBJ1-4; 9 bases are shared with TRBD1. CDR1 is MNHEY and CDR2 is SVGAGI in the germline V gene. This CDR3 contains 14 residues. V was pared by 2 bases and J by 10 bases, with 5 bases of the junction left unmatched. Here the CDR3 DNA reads TGTGCCAGCAGTTACGCTGGGACAGGGCGAAAACTGTTTTTT. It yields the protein CASSYAGTGRKLFF.

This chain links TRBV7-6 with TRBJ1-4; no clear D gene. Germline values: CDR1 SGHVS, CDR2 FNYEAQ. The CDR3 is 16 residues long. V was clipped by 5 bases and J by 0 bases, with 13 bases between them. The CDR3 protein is CASSPRGGATNEKLFF. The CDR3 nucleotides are TGTGCCAGCAGCCCCCGCGGTGGAGCAACTAATGAAAAACTGTTTTTT.

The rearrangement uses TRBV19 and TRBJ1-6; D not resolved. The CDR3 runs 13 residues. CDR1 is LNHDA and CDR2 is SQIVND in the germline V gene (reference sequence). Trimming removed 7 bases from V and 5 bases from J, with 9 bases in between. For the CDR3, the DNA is TGTGCCAGTAAAGATGTCGATAATTCACCCCTCCACTTT. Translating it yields CASKDVDNSPLHF. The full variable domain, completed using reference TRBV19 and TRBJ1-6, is DGGITQSPKYLFRKEGQNVTLSCEQNLNHDAMYWYRQDPGQGLRLIYYSQIVNDFQKGDIAEGYSVSREKKESFPLTVTSAQKNPTAFYLCASKDVDNSPLHFGNGTRLTVT.

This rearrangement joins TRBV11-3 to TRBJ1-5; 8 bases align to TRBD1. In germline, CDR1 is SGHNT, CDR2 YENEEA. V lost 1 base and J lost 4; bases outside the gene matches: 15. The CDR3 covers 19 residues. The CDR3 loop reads CASSLVPNQGARANQPQHF. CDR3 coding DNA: TGTGCCAGCAGCTTAGTCCCAAATCAGGGGGCTAGGGCTAATCAGCCCCAGCATTTT.

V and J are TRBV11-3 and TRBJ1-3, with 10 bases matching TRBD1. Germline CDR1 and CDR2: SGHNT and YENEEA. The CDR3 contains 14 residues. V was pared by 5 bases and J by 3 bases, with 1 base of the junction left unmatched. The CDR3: CASSGDRGGNTIYF. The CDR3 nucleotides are TGTGCCAGCAGCGGGGACAGGGGTGGAAACACCATATATTTT. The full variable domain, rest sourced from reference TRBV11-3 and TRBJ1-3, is EAGVVQSPRYKIIEKKQPVAFWCNPISGHNTLYWYLQNLGQGPELLIRYENEEAVDDSQLPKDRFSAERLKGVDSTLKIQPAELGDSAVYLCASSGDRGGNTIYFGEGSWLTVV.

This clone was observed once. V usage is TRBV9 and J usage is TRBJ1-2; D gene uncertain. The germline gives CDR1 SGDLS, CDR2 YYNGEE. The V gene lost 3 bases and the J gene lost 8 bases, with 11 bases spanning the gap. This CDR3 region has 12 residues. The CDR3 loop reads CASSASGEGYTF. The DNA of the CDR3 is TGTGCCAGCAGCGCCAGTGGTGAGGGCTACACCTTC.

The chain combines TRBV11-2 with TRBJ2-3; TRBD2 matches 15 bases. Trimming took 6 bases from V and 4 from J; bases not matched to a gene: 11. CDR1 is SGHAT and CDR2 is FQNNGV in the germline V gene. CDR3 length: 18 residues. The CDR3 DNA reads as TGTGCCAGCAGTCAACTCAGGACTAGCGGGGGGGCAGCAGATACGCAGTATTTT. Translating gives CASSQLRTSGGAADTQYF.

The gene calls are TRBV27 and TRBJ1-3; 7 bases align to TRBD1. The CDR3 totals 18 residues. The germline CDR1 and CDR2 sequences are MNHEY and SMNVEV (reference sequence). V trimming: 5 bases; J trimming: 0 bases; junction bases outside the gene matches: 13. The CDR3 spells CASSLTTAGQLSGNTIYF. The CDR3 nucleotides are TGTGCCAGCAGTCTCACGACGGCGGGACAGCTCTCTGGAAACACCATATATTTT.

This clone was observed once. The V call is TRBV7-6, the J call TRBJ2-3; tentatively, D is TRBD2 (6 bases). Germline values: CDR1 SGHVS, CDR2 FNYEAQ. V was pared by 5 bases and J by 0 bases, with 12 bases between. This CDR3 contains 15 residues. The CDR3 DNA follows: TGTGCCAGCAGCCTACGGGGGTCTAGCACAGATACGCAGTATTTT. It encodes CASSLRGSSTDTQYF.

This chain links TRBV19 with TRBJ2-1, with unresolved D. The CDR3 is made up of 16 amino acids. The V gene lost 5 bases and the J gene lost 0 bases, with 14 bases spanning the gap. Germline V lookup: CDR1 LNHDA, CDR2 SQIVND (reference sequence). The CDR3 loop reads CASSPQPGPSYNEQFF. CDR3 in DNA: TGTGCCAGTAGTCCGCAACCTGGTCCCTCCTACAATGAGCAGTTCTTC.

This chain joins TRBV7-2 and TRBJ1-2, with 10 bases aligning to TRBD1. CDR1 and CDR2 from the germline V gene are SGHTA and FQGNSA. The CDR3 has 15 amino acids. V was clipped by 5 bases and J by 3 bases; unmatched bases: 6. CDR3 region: CASSPPGTGDYGYTF. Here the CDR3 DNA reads TGTGCCAGCAGCCCCCCGGGGACAGGGGACTATGGCTACACCTTC.

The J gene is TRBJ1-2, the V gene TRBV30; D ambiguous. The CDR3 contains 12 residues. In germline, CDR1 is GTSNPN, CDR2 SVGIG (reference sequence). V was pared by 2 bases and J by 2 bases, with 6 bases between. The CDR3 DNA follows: TGTGCCTGGAGTAACGGGAACTATGGCTACACCTTC. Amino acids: CAWSNGNYGYTF.

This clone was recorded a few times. CDR3 loop: CASSLDHVEGHGYTF. Written as DNA, the CDR3 is TGTGCCAGCAGCTTAGATCACGTAGAGGGACACGGCTACACCTTC. The V gene is TRBV11-2, the J gene TRBJ1-2; possibly TRBD1 for D (6 bases). CDR3 length: 15 amino acids. Germline assignment: CDR1 SGHAT and CDR2 FQNNGV. V gave up 0 bases and J gave up 8 bases, with 16 bases separating them.

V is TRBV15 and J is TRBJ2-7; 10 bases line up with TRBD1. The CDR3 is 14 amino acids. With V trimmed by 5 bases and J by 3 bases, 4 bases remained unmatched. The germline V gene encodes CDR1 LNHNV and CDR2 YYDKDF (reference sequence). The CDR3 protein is CATSFGTGDYEQYF. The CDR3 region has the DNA TGTGCCACCAGCTTCGGGACAGGGGACTACGAGCAGTACTTC.

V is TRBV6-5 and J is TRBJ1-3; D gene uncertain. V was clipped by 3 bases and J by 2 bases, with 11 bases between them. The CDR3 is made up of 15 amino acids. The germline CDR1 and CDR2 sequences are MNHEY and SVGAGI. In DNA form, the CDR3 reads TGTGCCAGCAGTTATACAGAGCCCCCTGGAAACACCATATATTTT. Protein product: CASSYTEPPGNTIYF.

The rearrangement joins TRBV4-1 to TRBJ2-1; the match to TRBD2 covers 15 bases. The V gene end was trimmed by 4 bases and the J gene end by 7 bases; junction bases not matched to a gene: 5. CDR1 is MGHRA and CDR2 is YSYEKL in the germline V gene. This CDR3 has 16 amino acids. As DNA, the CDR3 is TGCGCCAGCAGCCCCGGACTAGCGGGGGGGGGTAATGAGCAGTTCTTC. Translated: CASSPGLAGGGNEQFF.

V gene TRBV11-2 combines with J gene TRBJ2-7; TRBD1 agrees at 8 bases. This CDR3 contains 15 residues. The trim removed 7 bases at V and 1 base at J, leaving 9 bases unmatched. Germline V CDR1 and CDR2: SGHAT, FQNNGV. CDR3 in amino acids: CASTGTGGRSYEQYF. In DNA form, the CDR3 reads TGTGCCAGCACCGGCACAGGGGGTAGGTCCTACGAGCAGTACTTC.